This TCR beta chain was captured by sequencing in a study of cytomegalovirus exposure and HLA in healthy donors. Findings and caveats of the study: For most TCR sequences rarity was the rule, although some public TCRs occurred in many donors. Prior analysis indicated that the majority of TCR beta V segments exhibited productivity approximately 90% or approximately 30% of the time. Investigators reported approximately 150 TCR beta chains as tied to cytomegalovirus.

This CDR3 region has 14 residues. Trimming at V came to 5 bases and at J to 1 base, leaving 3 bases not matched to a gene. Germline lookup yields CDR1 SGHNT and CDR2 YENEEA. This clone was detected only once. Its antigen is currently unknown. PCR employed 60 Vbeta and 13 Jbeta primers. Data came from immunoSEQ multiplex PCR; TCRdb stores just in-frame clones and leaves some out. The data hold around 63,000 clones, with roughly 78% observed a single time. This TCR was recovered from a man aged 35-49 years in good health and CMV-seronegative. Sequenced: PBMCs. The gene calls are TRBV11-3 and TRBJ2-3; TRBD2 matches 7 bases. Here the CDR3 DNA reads TGTGCCAGCAGCACCACTAGCGGCACAGATACGCAGTATTTT. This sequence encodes CASSTTSGTDTQYF. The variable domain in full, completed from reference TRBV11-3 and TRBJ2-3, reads EAGVVQSPRYKIIEKKQPVAFWCNPISGHNTLYWYLQNLGQGPELLIRYENEEAVDDSQLPKDRFSAERLKGVDSTLKIQPAELGDSAVYLCASSTTSGTDTQYFGPGTRLTVL.